The clone carrying this T cell receptor beta chain was picked up many times. The data were taken from a study of T-cell reconstitution after alpha-beta-depleted transplantation in children. V shed 1 base and J shed 5 bases, with 6 bases lying between them. The germline CDR1 and CDR2 sequences are SEHNR and FQNEAQ (reference sequence). CDR3 length: 13 amino acids. It was with unique molecular identifiers that the TCRbeta library was prepared. TCRdb re-called the PCR reads through MiXCR, storing one row per CDR3 protein. The sample consists of around 64,000 distinct CDR3 sequences, 11% of them appearing once.

The chain links TRBV7-9 to TRBJ2-1; no clear D gene. This clonotype originated in a boy between 10 and 17 years old with acute myeloid leukemia, due to receive a stem cell transplant. Sequencing used PBMCs, obtained before TCRalphabeta/CD19-depleted stem cell transplant. CDR3 DNA: TGTGCCAGCAGCTTAGGGGTGAACAATGAGCAGTTCTTC. Translating it yields CASSLGVNNEQFF. Full variable domain (remainder filled in from reference TRBV7-9 and TRBJ2-1): DTGVSQNPRHKITKRGQNVTFRCDPISEHNRLYWYRQTLGQGPEFLTYFQNEAQLEKSRLLSDRFSAERPKGSFSTLEIQRTEQGDSAMYLCASSLGVNNEQFFGPGTRLTVL.